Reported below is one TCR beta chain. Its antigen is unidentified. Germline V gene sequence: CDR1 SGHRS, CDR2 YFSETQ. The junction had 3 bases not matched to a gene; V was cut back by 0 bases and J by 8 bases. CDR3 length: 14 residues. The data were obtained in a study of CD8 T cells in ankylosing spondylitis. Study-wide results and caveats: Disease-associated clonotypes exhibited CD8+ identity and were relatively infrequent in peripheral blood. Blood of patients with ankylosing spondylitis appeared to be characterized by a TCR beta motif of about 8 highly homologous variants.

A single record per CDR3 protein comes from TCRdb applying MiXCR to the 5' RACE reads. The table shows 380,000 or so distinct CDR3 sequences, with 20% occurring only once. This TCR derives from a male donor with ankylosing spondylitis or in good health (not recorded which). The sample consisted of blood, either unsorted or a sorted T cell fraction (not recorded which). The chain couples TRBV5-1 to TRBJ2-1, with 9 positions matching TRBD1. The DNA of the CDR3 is TGCGCCAGCAGCTTGGAGACAGGGGGAGATGAGCAGTTCTTC. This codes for CASSLETGGDEQFF.